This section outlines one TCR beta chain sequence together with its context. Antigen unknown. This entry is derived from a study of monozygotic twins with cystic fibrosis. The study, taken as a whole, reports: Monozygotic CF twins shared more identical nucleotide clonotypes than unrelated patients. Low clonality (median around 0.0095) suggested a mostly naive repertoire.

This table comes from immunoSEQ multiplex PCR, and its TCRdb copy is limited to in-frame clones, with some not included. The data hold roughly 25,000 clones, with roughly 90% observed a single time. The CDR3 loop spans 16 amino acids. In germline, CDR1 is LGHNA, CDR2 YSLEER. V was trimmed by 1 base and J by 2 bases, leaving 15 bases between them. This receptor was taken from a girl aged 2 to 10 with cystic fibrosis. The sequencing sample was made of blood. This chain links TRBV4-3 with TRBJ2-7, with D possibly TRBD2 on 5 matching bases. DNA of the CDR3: TGCGCCAGCAGCCAAGGTACGGGGATCCCAGCCTACGAGCAGTACTTC. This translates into CASSQGTGIPAYEQYF.